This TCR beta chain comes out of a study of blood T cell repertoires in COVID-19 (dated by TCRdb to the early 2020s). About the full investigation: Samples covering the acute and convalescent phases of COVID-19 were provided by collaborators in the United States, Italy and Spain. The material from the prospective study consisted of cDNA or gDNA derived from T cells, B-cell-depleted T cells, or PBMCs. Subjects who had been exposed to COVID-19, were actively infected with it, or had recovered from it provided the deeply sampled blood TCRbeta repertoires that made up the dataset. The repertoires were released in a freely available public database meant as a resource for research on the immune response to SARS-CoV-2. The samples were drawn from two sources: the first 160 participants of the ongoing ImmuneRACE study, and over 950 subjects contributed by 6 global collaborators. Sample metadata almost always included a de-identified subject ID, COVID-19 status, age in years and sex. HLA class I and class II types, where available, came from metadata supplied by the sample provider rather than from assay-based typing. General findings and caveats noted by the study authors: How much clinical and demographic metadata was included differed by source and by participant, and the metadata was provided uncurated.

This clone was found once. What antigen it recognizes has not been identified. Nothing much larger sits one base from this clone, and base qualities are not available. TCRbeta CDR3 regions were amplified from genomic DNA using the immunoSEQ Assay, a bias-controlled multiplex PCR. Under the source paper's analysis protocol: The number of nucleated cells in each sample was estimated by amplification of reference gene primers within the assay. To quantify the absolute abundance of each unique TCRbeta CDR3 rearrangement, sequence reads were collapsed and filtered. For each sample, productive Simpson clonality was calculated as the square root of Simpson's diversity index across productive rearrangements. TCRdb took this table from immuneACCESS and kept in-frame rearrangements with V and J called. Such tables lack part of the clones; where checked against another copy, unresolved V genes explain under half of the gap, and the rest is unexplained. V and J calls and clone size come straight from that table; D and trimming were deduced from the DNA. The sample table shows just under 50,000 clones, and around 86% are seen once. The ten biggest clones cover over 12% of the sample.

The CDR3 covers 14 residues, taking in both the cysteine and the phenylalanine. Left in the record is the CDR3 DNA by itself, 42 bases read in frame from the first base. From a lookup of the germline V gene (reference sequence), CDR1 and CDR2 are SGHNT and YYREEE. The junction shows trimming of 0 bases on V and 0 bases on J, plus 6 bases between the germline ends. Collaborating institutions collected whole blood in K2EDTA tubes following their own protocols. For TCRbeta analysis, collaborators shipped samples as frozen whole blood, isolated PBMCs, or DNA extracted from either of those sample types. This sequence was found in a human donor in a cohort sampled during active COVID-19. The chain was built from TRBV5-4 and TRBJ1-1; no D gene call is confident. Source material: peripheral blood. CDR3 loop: CASSLETMNTEAFF. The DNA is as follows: TGTGCCAGCAGCTTGGAGACAATGAACACTGAAGCTTTCTTT. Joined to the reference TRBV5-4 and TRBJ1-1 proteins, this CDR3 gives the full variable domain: ETGVTQSPTHLIKTRGQQVTLRCSSQSGHNTVSWYQQALGQGPQFIFQYYREEENGRGNFPPRFSGLQFPNYSSELNVNALELDDSALYLCASSLETMNTEAFFGQGTRLTVV.